The 9 T cell receptor beta chains below were found in one sample sequenced in a study of blood T cell repertoires in COVID-19. The repertoire was sequenced with immunoSEQ multiplex PCR; TCRdb's copy has only in-frame clones and lacks some. The sample consists of 200,000 to 250,000 clones, roughly 80% of them appearing once. Sequenced: peripheral blood. The origin of the receptors is a woman aged 18-29 years with acute or convalescent COVID-19.

This chain uses TRBV5-1 with TRBJ1-1, with D perhaps matching TRBD1 (6 bases). Between the trimmed V and J ends, which lost 4 bases and 6 bases, there was a span of 19 bases. Germline V gives CDR1 SGHRS, CDR2 YFSETQ. This CDR3 spans 15 amino acids. CDR3 sequence: CASSDGRGGDAEAFF. The CDR3 nucleotides read TGCGCCAGCAGCGACGGCAGAGGGGGTGACGCTGAAGCTTTCTTT.

The chain has TRBV18 and TRBJ1-1; 10 bases map to TRBD1. From germline, CDR1 is KGHSH and CDR2 LQKENI. The CDR3 is 15 residues long. Trimming at V came to 3 bases and at J to 1 base, leaving 2 bases not matched to a gene. CDR3 sequence (DNA): TGTGCCAGCTCACCTCGGACAGGGGGGAACACTGAAGCTTTCTTT. This gives the protein CASSPRTGGNTEAFF.

The chain uses TRBV6-5 and TRBJ2-7; TRBD1 aligns across 8 bases. The CDR3 has 14 amino acids. V gave up 5 bases and J gave up 5 bases; unmatched junction bases: 8. Germline CDR1 and CDR2: MNHEY and SVGAGI. This CDR3 reads CASSTGQGFHEQYF. The CDR3 DNA reads TGTGCCAGCAGTACCGGACAGGGTTTCCACGAGCAGTACTTC.

This sequence joins TRBV12-1 and TRBJ2-5; the tabulated D call, TRBD2, remains unverified against the DNA. TRBV12-1 is deemed a pseudogene. This CDR3 has 13 amino acids. CDR3 sequence reads: CAKRPSLKETQYF. CDR3 coding DNA: TGTGCCAAACGCCCGAGTCTCAAAGAGACCCAGTACTTC.

The rearrangement links TRBV29-1 to TRBJ2-3, with TRBD2 matching 9 bases. Germline V gene lookup returns CDR1 SQVTM and CDR2 ANQGSEA. Unmatched junction bases numbered 3, after V lost 3 bases and J lost 2 bases. This CDR3 contains 14 residues. In DNA, the CDR3 is TGCAGCGTTGATGTAGCGGGAGACACAGATACGCAGTATTTT. It translates to CSVDVAGDTDTQYF.

The chain uses TRBV2 and TRBJ1-3; possibly TRBD1 for D (6 bases). Germline CDR1 SNHLY, CDR2 FYNNEI. The V end lost 2 bases, the J end lost 4 bases, and 15 bases lay between the germline ends. CDR3 size: 16 residues. CDR3 protein: CASSESAGVAGNTIYF. The CDR3 DNA follows: TGTGCCAGCAGTGAATCGGCAGGGGTCGCCGGAAACACCATATATTTT. The full variable domain, in which reference TRBV2 and TRBJ1-3 provide the parts outside the CDR3, is EPEVTQTPSHQVTQMGQEVILRCVPISNHLYFYWYRQILGQKVEFLVSFYNNEISEKSEIFDDQFSVERPDGSNFTLKIRSTKLEDSAMYFCASSESAGVAGNTIYFGEGSWLTVV.

The sample holds a few counts of this clone. The chain recombines TRBV6-5 with TRBJ2-5; TRBD2 is a possible D gene (5 bases). The V gene's germline CDR1 is MNHEY and CDR2 SVGAGI. The CDR3 sequence is 14 residues long. Trimming took 2 bases from V and 4 from J, leaving 11 bases between them. The CDR3 sequence: CASSYVGVGETQYF. The CDR3 bases are TGTGCCAGCAGTTACGTCGGGGTGGGAGAGACCCAGTACTTC.

This sequence joins TRBV6-6 and TRBJ1-6; D is ambiguous. Germline V gene sequence: CDR1 MNHNY, CDR2 SVGAGI (reference sequence). The CDR3 is 14 amino acids. Trimming took off 1 base at V and 8 bases at J, with 9 bases between the two ends. CDR3 sequence (DNA): TGTGCCAGCAGTTACTTCGGTAAAGATTCACCCCTCCACTTT. Translation: CASSYFGKDSPLHF.

The chain has TRBV4-3 and TRBJ1-1; D not resolved. This CDR3 spans 13 amino acids. The germline gives CDR1 LGHNA, CDR2 YSLEER. V was trimmed by 0 bases and J by 6 bases, leaving 8 bases between them. The CDR3 loop is CASSQDLGAEAFF. The CDR3 bases are TGCGCCAGCAGCCAAGATCTCGGGGCTGAAGCTTTCTTT.